This TCR beta chain emerged from a study of cytomegalovirus exposure and HLA in healthy donors. Study background: In a previous analysis, about 100 million unique TCR beta sequences were found from 150 million to 200 million T cells.

This clone showed up just a few times. Primers included in the PCR were 60 Vbeta and 13 Jbeta primers. Here immunoSEQ multiplex PCR was the method, and the copy in TCRdb shows in-frame clones only, minus some. The sample carries around 100,000 clones, 9.5% to 13% recorded once. Sample: PBMCs. The sequence was collected from a man aged 35 to 55 in good health and CMV-seropositive.

CDR3 DNA: TGCAGCGCGGACGACAGGGTGAACACTGAAGCTTTCTTT. Translation gives CSADDRVNTEAFF. This chain connects TRBV29-1 to TRBJ1-1; 7 bases map to TRBD1. The germline CDR1 and CDR2 sequences are SQVTM and ANQGSEA. The length of the CDR3 is 13 residues. V shed 7 bases, J shed 0 bases, and the junction held 5 bases outside the gene matches.